A single sample is the source of the 15 T cell receptor beta chains below, sequenced in a study of blood T cell repertoires in COVID-19 (TCRdb year 2020). The library was obtained by the immunoSEQ multiplex PCR assay. The table was pulled from immuneACCESS by TCRdb, which kept in-frame rearrangements only. Such tables lose some clones; where checked, under half of the loss comes from unresolved V genes, and the rest has no known cause. The sample records around 250,000 clones, over 75% of which are singletons. The ten largest clones take up around 9.1% of the sample. Sequenced material: peripheral blood. Receptor source: a human donor in a cohort sampled during active COVID-19.

This clone came up once. The V gene is TRBV11-1, the J gene TRBJ1-1, with D unclear. V was clipped by 5 bases and J by 4 bases, with 11 bases between them. Germline V gives CDR1 SGHAT, CDR2 FQDESV (reference sequence). The CDR3 length is 13 residues. Here the CDR3 reads CASSILQSTEAFF. The DNA of the CDR3 is TGTGCCAGCAGCATCCTCCAGTCCACTGAAGCTTTCTTT.

The chain uses TRBV5-8 and TRBJ2-4; TRBD2 might be the D (5 bases). Between the trimmed V and J ends, which lost 1 base and 6 bases, there was a span of 11 bases. Per germline, CDR1 SGHTS and CDR2 YDEGEE. The CDR3 is 14 residues long. CDR3 amino acids: CASSLPGLGNIQYF. The CDR3 bases are TGTGCCAGCAGCTTGCCGGGGTTGGGAAACATTCAGTACTTC.

V usage is TRBV7-9 and J usage is TRBJ2-2; 9 bases are a match to TRBD1. The J segment lost 5 bases and the V segment lost 5 bases, leaving 9 bases of the junction unmatched. The CDR3 is 16 amino acids. Germline CDR1 is SEHNR and CDR2 is FQNEAQ (reference sequence). The CDR3: CASSRSGTGKTGELFF. The CDR3 DNA reads TGTGCCAGCAGCCGAAGTGGGACAGGGAAGACCGGGGAGCTGTTTTTT.

This clone has just a few counts. V gene TRBV5-4 combines with J gene TRBJ2-7; the D is unclear. The CDR3 runs to 13 residues. V was pared by 2 bases and J by 0 bases, with 6 bases between. Per the germline V gene, CDR1 is SGHNT and CDR2 is YYREEE (reference sequence). The chain's CDR3 is CASSFTNSYEQYF. As DNA, the CDR3 is TGTGCCAGCAGCTTCACTAACTCCTACGAGCAGTACTTC.

This chain connects TRBV15 to TRBJ2-5, with TRBD1 matching over 12 bases. Looked up from germline, CDR1 is LNHNV and CDR2 is YYDKDF (reference sequence). Losses at the gene ends were 0 bases for V and 0 bases for J; bases not matched to a gene: 5. The CDR3 runs to 18 residues. CDR3 region: CATSREGTGGADQETQYF. CDR3 in DNA: TGTGCCACCAGCAGAGAAGGGACAGGGGGCGCAGACCAAGAGACCCAGTACTTC.

The rearrangement links TRBV5-1 to TRBJ1-1, with TRBD1 matching over 10 bases. V trimming: 0 bases; J trimming: 11 bases; junction bases outside the gene matches: 7. The CDR3 length is 14 residues. In germline, CDR1 is SGHRS, CDR2 YFSETQ. The CDR3 coding sequence is TGCGCCAGCAGCTTGGAAGCGACAGGGGGCGCCGCTTTCTTT. As protein: CASSLEATGGAAFF.

This clone was recorded a few times. The chain recombines TRBV28 with TRBJ2-7, with 11 bases that match TRBD1. This CDR3 contains 15 residues. The germline gives CDR1 MDHEN, CDR2 SYDVKM. The V segment lost 2 bases and the J segment 5 bases; nucleotides outside the gene matches: 5. The CDR3 sequence is CASSLPGQGANEQYF. The CDR3 DNA follows: TGTGCCAGCAGTTTACCTGGACAGGGGGCCAACGAGCAGTACTTC.

The chain employs TRBV18 and TRBJ1-4; a possible D gene is TRBD1 (6 bases). Trimming shortened V by 3 bases and J by 5 bases, and 16 bases separated the two germline ends. The CDR3 consists of 16 residues. Germline values: CDR1 KGHSH, CDR2 LQKENI. CDR3 sequence reads: CASSPGTGGGNEKLFF. In DNA, the CDR3 is TGTGCCAGCTCACCCGGAACGGGCGGGGGCAATGAAAAACTGTTTTTT. Filled out from reference TRBV18 and TRBJ1-4, the complete variable domain reads NAGVMQNPRHLVRRRGQEARLRCSPMKGHSHVYWYRQLPEEGLKFMVYLQKENIIDESGMPKERFSAEFPKEGPSILRIQQVVRGDSAAYFCASSPGTGGGNEKLFFGSGTQLSVL.

This chain joins TRBV5-8 and TRBJ1-5; no clear D gene. The CDR3 spans 16 residues. From germline, CDR1 is SGHTS and CDR2 YDEGEE. V was shortened by 0 bases and J by 3 bases, with 13 bases between the two germline ends. The CDR3, as DNA: TGTGCCAGCAGCTTGGTCGAGGGTTCCGTCAATCAGCCCCAGCATTTT. This codes for CASSLVEGSVNQPQHF.

The chain joins TRBV7-9 to TRBJ1-2; 7 nucleotides line up with TRBD1. This CDR3 comprises 15 residues. V lost 5 bases and J lost 2; bases outside the gene matches: 8. Germline CDR1 SEHNR, CDR2 FQNEAQ (reference sequence). Written as DNA, the CDR3 is TGTGCCAGCAGCGCCGCAACCAGGGGGAACTATGGCTACACCTTC. Amino acids: CASSAATRGNYGYTF.

The chain links TRBV28 to TRBJ2-1; the match to TRBD1 covers 8 bases. Germline loops: CDR1 MDHEN, CDR2 SYDVKM. Trimming at V came to 6 bases and at J to 0 bases, leaving 4 bases not matched to a gene. This CDR3 spans 15 amino acids. This CDR3 reads CASRTGTGSYNEQFF. CDR3 nucleotide sequence: TGTGCCAGCAGAACAGGGACAGGCTCCTACAATGAGCAGTTCTTC.

This clone was seen just once. V usage is TRBV5-1 and J usage is TRBJ2-2; 10 bases align to TRBD1. The CDR3 contains 15 residues. CDR1 and CDR2 (germline): SGHRS, YFSETQ. Germline trimming cut 4 bases from V and 6 bases from J; bases unmatched to any gene: 6. This chain's CDR3 is CASSTTGTGAGELFF. CDR3 nucleotide sequence: TGCGCCAGCAGCACCACCGGGACAGGGGCCGGGGAGCTGTTTTTT.

This chain uses TRBV7-8 with TRBJ1-1; 7 bases match TRBD1. V was pared by 5 bases and J by 0 bases, with 9 bases of the junction left unmatched. The CDR3 covers 16 residues. Germline V lookup: CDR1 SGHVS, CDR2 FQNEAQ. The CDR3 is CASSHRDSLLNTEAFF. The CDR3 coding sequence is TGTGCCAGCAGCCACCGGGACAGCCTTCTGAACACTGAAGCTTTCTTT.

This clone was recorded once. V is TRBV6-5 and J is TRBJ1-1; no reliable D call. Germline V gene lookup returns CDR1 MNHEY and CDR2 SVGAGI. The CDR3 runs to 16 residues. The germline V and J ends were trimmed by 0 bases and 0 bases, with 11 bases remaining between them. The CDR3 region is CASSYSRASMNTEAFF. The DNA of the CDR3 is TGTGCCAGCAGTTACTCACGAGCTAGCATGAACACTGAAGCTTTCTTT.

This clone was counted a few times. The rearrangement links TRBV7-9 to TRBJ2-1; D unresolved. The CDR3 has 13 residues. Germline CDR1 reads SEHNR; CDR2 reads FQNEAQ (reference sequence). With 6 bases removed from V and 6 bases from J, the gap between germline ends came to 12 bases. Here the CDR3 reads CASSLPSSNEQFF. Written as DNA, the CDR3 is TGTGCCAGCAGTCTCCCCTCCAGCAATGAGCAGTTCTTC. The full variable domain, its missing parts supplied by reference TRBV7-9 and TRBJ2-1, is DTGVSQNPRHKITKRGQNVTFRCDPISEHNRLYWYRQTLGQGPEFLTYFQNEAQLEKSRLLSDRFSAERPKGSFSTLEIQRTEQGDSAMYLCASSLPSSNEQFFGPGTRLTVL.